Below are 9 T cell receptor beta chains sequenced from a single sample in a study of CD8 T cells in ankylosing spondylitis. Points from the study as a whole: Typical of ankylosing spondylitis blood, it appeared, was a TCR beta motif of eight highly homologous variants.

These receptors have no known antigen. TCRdb processed the 5' RACE reads anew with MiXCR; each CDR3 protein has one entry. The sample lists about 840,000 distinct CDR3 sequences, 10% to 15% seen once, with 0.51% in the top ten. The sequencing input was blood, either unsorted or a sorted T cell fraction (not recorded which). All receptors come from a male donor with ankylosing spondylitis.

In this sample, this clonotype turned up a few times. This sequence joins TRBV6-6 and TRBJ2-3, with D uncertain. This CDR3 spans 13 amino acids. V lost 6 bases, J lost 7 bases, and 14 bases lay in between. Germline CDR1 MNHNY, CDR2 SVGAGI (reference sequence). The CDR3 protein is CASSGAIDHTQYF. The CDR3 region has the DNA TGTGCCAGCAGCGGAGCTATAGACCATACGCAGTATTTT.

There are a few counts of this clonotype. V usage is TRBV5-1 and J usage is TRBJ2-4; tentatively, D is TRBD1 (6 bases). V was pared by 4 bases and J by 6 bases, with 14 bases between. The V gene's germline CDR1 is SGHRS and CDR2 YFSETQ. The CDR3 sequence is 14 residues long. The CDR3 DNA follows: TGCGCCAGCAGCGCCTCCACAGGGCTAAACATTCAGTACTTC. Translated: CASSASTGLNIQYF.

This clonotype has only a few counts. The chain links TRBV10-1 to TRBJ1-1; no clear D gene. V was trimmed by 5 bases and J by 9 bases, leaving 16 bases between them. The CDR3 length is 13 residues. Germline assignment: CDR1 WNHNN and CDR2 SYGVQD (reference sequence). The CDR3 DNA follows: TGCGCCAGCAGTCCCTCTTCCGGAACCAAAGCTTTCTTT. This translates into CASSPSSGTKAFF.

The chain has TRBV20-1 and TRBJ2-2; D remains ambiguous. The length of the CDR3 is 13 residues. V was cut by 0 bases and J by 3 bases, with 5 bases left in between. CDR1 is DFQATT, CDR2 SNEGSKA, per germline (reference sequence). CDR3 DNA: TGCAGTGCTAGAGATGGCTACACCGGGGAGCTGTTTTTT. Its protein product is CSARDGYTGELFF.

In its sample, this clonotype was seen many times. Here the CDR3 reads CSARGANFYNEQFF. The CDR3 DNA reads as TGCAGTGCTAGAGGGGCCAACTTCTACAATGAGCAGTTCTTC. V is TRBV20-1 and J is TRBJ2-1; D is unclear. Between the trimmed V and J ends, which lost 1 base and 3 bases, there was a span of 10 bases. Germline V gene sequence: CDR1 DFQATT, CDR2 SNEGSKA (reference sequence). The CDR3 loop spans 14 amino acids.

V is TRBV7-8 and J is TRBJ2-7; tentative D call: TRBD2 (5 bases). Germline CDR1 SGHVS, CDR2 FQNEAQ. V was clipped by 5 bases and J by 2 bases, with 13 bases between them. The CDR3 totals 14 residues. The CDR3 nucleotides read TGTGCCAGCAGCCAGAGGGCAGGACCCTACGAGCAGTACTTC. Translated, it gives CASSQRAGPYEQYF.

This chain uses TRBV6-1 with TRBJ2-5; 12 bases match TRBD2. Germline trimming cut 6 bases from V and 5 bases from J; bases unmatched to any gene: 7. The CDR3 runs 15 residues. CDR1 and CDR2 (germline): MNHNS, SASEGT. The CDR3 protein is CASRRSGTSGETQYF. Written as DNA, the CDR3 is TGTGCCAGCAGAAGATCCGGGACTAGCGGGGAGACCCAGTACTTC.

The gene calls are TRBV29-1 and TRBJ2-5; D unresolved. CDR3 length: 12 residues. V was pared by 5 bases and J by 1 base, with 8 bases between. Per germline, CDR1 SQVTM and CDR2 ANQGSEA. CDR3 coding DNA: TGCAGCGTTACGAAGGGCCAAGAGACCCAGTACTTC. This sequence encodes CSVTKGQETQYF.

This sequence joins TRBV30 and TRBJ2-7, with D tentatively TRBD1 or TRBD2 (5 bases each). The CDR3 runs to 11 residues. CDR1 is GTSNPN and CDR2 is SVGIG in the germline V gene (reference sequence). Trimming cost V 5 bases and J 6 bases, with 11 bases left between them. CDR3: CAWHHGGEQYF. In nucleotides, the CDR3 is TGTGCCTGGCACCATGGGGGCGAGCAGTACTTC.